The 21 T cell receptor beta chains below were found in one sample sequenced in a study of blood T cell repertoires in COVID-19. TCRdb's table, derived via immunoSEQ multiplex PCR, lists solely in-frame clones and lacks some. The table includes about 100,000 clones, 86% detected once. Specimen: PBMCs or T cells enriched from blood (not recorded which). All receptors come from a woman aged 45-60 years who had recovered from COVID-19.

The rearrangement joins TRBV29-1 to TRBJ2-7; 8 nucleotides line up with TRBD1. CDR3 length: 13 amino acids. The germline V gene encodes CDR1 SQVTM and CDR2 ANQGSEA. Trimming took 5 bases from V and 3 from J; bases not matched to a gene: 6. CDR3 nucleotide sequence: TGCAGCGTTCAGACAGGGGAGAACTACGAGCAGTACTTC. Translation: CSVQTGENYEQYF.

The V gene is TRBV29-1, the J gene TRBJ2-5, with 7 bases identical to TRBD1. Germline V gives CDR1 SQVTM, CDR2 ANQGSEA. The CDR3 runs 13 residues. The J segment lost 3 bases and the V segment lost 7 bases, leaving 8 bases of the junction unmatched. The CDR3 spells CSGAGTAKETQYF. CDR3 DNA sequence: TGCAGCGGGGCTGGGACAGCTAAAGAGACCCAGTACTTC. Supplemented by reference TRBV29-1 and TRBJ2-5, the full variable domain reads SAVISQKPSRDICQRGTSLTIQCQVDSQVTMMFWYRQQPGQSLTLIATANQGSEATYESGFVIDKFPISRPNLTFSTLTVSNMSPEDSSIYLCSGAGTAKETQYFGPGTRLLVL.

The chain has TRBV2 and TRBJ1-2; D may be TRBD1 (5 bases). The CDR3 has 13 residues. In germline, CDR1 is SNHLY, CDR2 FYNNEI. V dropped 11 bases and J dropped 4 bases, with 17 bases sitting between them. The CDR3 nucleotides read TGTGCCGGCCGTAAGGGGCAGGTCTATGGCTACACCTTC. It codes for CAGRKGQVYGYTF.

This rearrangement joins TRBV25-1 to TRBJ2-5, with 9 nucleotides matching TRBD1. J gave up 8 bases and V 6 bases, and 7 bases lay outside the gene matches. This CDR3 region has 13 residues. The V gene's germline CDR1 is MGHDK and CDR2 SYGVNS. The CDR3 nucleotides read TGTGCCAGCAGGAGACAGGGGGGTGGAACCCAGTACTTC. This sequence encodes CASRRQGGGTQYF.

The CDR3 sequence: CASSSYRGPTGELFF. DNA for the CDR3: TGTGCCAGTAGTAGCTACAGGGGGCCCACCGGGGAGCTGTTTTTT. The V call is TRBV19, the J call TRBJ2-2, with 9 positions matching TRBD1. The V gene's germline CDR1 is LNHDA and CDR2 SQIVND (reference sequence). V lost 4 bases to trimming and J lost 4 bases; unmatched junction nucleotides: 4. This CDR3 has 15 amino acids.

This chain joins TRBV5-1 and TRBJ2-1, with D tentatively TRBD1 (6 bases). The germline gives CDR1 SGHRS, CDR2 YFSETQ. This CDR3 is 15 amino acids long. V lost 4 bases and J 3 bases, leaving 14 bases between the germline ends. In DNA, the CDR3 is TGCGCCAGCAGCGCGTCTGGACAGAACTACAATGAGCAGTTCTTC. It encodes CASSASGQNYNEQFF.

The sample holds one count of this clone. This chain links TRBV7-2 with TRBJ1-1, with D uncertain. The CDR3 loop spans 12 amino acids. Germline V gene lookup returns CDR1 SGHTA and CDR2 FQGNSA. Between the trimmed V and J ends, which lost 1 base and 8 bases, there was a span of 8 bases. CDR3 bases: TGTGCCAGCAGCTTAGTGGGCCAGGAAGCTTTCTTT. This encodes CASSLVGQEAFF.

This clone was recorded once. This chain joins TRBV24-1 and TRBJ2-7; D may be TRBD2 (5 bases). V was trimmed by 4 bases and J by 0 bases, leaving 21 bases between them. The germline gives CDR1 KGHDR, CDR2 SFDVKD. The CDR3 consists of 18 residues. In nucleotides, the CDR3 is TGTGCCACCAGTGACAATCCTCAGAGCGGCGCCAGCTCCTACGAGCAGTACTTC. Its translation: CATSDNPQSGASSYEQYF.

This rearrangement joins TRBV27 to TRBJ2-1, with 7 bases aligning to TRBD2. Germline-derived CDR1 and CDR2 are MNHEY and SMNVEV (reference sequence). CDR3 length: 15 residues. V shed 7 bases and J 0 bases; nucleotides not matched to a gene: 6. CDR3 in amino acids: CASIPPGGSYNEQFF. The CDR3 region has the DNA TGTGCCAGCATTCCCCCGGGAGGCTCCTACAATGAGCAGTTCTTC.

V and J are TRBV27 and TRBJ2-5, with 7 bases identical to TRBD2. Germline values: CDR1 MNHEY, CDR2 SMNVEV (reference sequence). V trimming: 0 bases; J trimming: 5 bases; junction bases outside the gene matches: 9. The CDR3 consists of 16 residues. In DNA, the CDR3 is TGTGCCAGCAGTTTATCCCCGGGGAGGGGCGGGGAGACCCAGTACTTC. Amino acid sequence: CASSLSPGRGGETQYF.

This chain links TRBV18 with TRBJ2-1; TRBD1 matches at 7 bases. Germline V CDR1 and CDR2: KGHSH, LQKENI. With 6 bases clipped from V and 4 bases from J, the junction kept 3 bases outside the gene matches. The CDR3 loop spans 13 amino acids. In DNA form, the CDR3 reads TGTGCCAGCTCGATGGACAGGTACAATGAGCAGTTCTTC. It specifies CASSMDRYNEQFF.

The CDR3 DNA reads TGCGCCAGCAGCCCCGGACAGGGGGGAAAACTGTTTTTT. Amino acids: CASSPGQGGKLFF. This chain links TRBV5-1 with TRBJ1-4; TRBD1 matches at 10 bases. The germline V gene has CDR1 SGHRS and CDR2 YFSETQ. After removal of 4 bases from V and 10 bases from J, the junction contained 4 bases not matched to a gene. The CDR3 sequence is 13 residues long.

The chain joins TRBV10-3 to TRBJ1-5; 7 positions agree with TRBD1. The CDR3 spans 14 residues. Looked up from germline, CDR1 is ENHRY and CDR2 is SYGVKD. With 11 bases clipped from V and 4 bases from J, the junction kept 11 bases outside the gene matches. CDR3 region: CASWKGAPNQPQHF. The DNA for the CDR3 is TGTGCCTCGTGGAAGGGGGCACCTAATCAGCCCCAGCATTTT.

V gene TRBV6-5 combines with J gene TRBJ1-5; D possibly corresponds to TRBD1 (5 bases). This CDR3 region has 14 residues. Trimming took off 6 bases at V and 2 bases at J, with 11 bases between the two ends. Germline loops: CDR1 MNHEY, CDR2 SVGAGI. The CDR3 loop is CASRQQTGNQPQHF. CDR3 bases: TGTGCCAGCAGACAACAGACAGGCAATCAGCCCCAGCATTTT.

V usage is TRBV29-1 and J usage is TRBJ1-1; D is perhaps TRBD1 (5 bases). This CDR3 is built from 12 residues. The ends were cut back, 6 bases at V and 1 base at J, with 9 bases in the middle. Germline V CDR1 and CDR2: SQVTM, ANQGSEA. The CDR3 protein is CSVKTGNTEAFF. The CDR3 DNA sequence: TGCAGCGTAAAAACAGGGAACACTGAAGCTTTCTTT.

V is TRBV11-3 and J is TRBJ2-2; TRBD1 is a possible D gene (6 bases). The CDR3 is 14 amino acids. V shed 0 bases and J shed 5 bases, with 7 bases lying between them. CDR1 is SGHNT, CDR2 YENEEA, per germline. CDR3: CASSLEGATGELFF. The CDR3 region has the DNA TGTGCCAGCAGCTTAGAGGGGGCTACCGGGGAGCTGTTTTTT.

This clone was observed a few times. The chain employs TRBV12-2 and TRBJ1-1; the table's D call of TRBD1 was not tested on the DNA. TRBV12-2 is a documented pseudogene. The CDR3 consists of 17 residues. DNA of the CDR3: TGTGCAAGTCGTTATCAGGGGCCCTTTAGGCGGAACACTGAAGCTTTCTTT. The encoded protein is CASRYQGPFRRNTEAFF.

This clone came up a few times. The chain recombines TRBV9 with TRBJ1-6; possibly TRBD1 for D (5 bases). Germline V gene sequence: CDR1 SGDLS, CDR2 YYNGEE. This CDR3 comprises 15 residues. Trimming took 0 bases from V and 8 from J, leaving 12 bases between them. CDR3 residues: CASSVVGGKDSPLHF. Here the CDR3 DNA reads TGTGCCAGCAGCGTAGTGGGGGGAAAGGATTCACCCCTCCACTTT. Drawing the rest from reference TRBV9 and TRBJ1-6, the complete variable domain is DSGVTQTPKHLITATGQRVTLRCSPRSGDLSVYWYQQSLDQGLQFLIQYYNGEERAKGNILERFSAQQFPDLHSELNLSSLELGDSALYFCASSVVGGKDSPLHFGNGTRLTVT.

V and J are TRBV21-1 and TRBJ2-7; the D call TRBD2 from the table was never checked on the DNA. TRBV21-1 is a known pseudogene. CDR3 length: 12 residues. CDR3 nucleotide sequence: TGTGCCAGCAGCAAAGTCGAGAACGAGCAGTACTTC. It specifies CASSKVENEQYF.

The rearrangement links TRBV29-1 to TRBJ1-2; TRBD1 is a possible D gene (6 bases). CDR1 is SQVTM and CDR2 is ANQGSEA in the germline V gene. CDR3 length equals 13 residues. V dropped 7 bases and J dropped 4 bases, with 16 bases sitting between them. For the CDR3, the DNA is TGCAGCGCAGGGGTGGGTTCGGGCTATGGCTACACCTTC. Its translation is CSAGVGSGYGYTF.

The chain employs TRBV7-8 and TRBJ1-6; D is perhaps TRBD1 (6 bases). The CDR3 extends over 15 amino acids. In germline, CDR1 is SGHVS, CDR2 FQNEAQ. Trimming took 5 bases from V and 6 from J, leaving 14 bases between them. The CDR3 region is CASSLLGTTNSPLHF. The CDR3 nucleotides read TGTGCCAGCAGCCTACTCGGGACAACTAATTCACCCCTCCACTTT.